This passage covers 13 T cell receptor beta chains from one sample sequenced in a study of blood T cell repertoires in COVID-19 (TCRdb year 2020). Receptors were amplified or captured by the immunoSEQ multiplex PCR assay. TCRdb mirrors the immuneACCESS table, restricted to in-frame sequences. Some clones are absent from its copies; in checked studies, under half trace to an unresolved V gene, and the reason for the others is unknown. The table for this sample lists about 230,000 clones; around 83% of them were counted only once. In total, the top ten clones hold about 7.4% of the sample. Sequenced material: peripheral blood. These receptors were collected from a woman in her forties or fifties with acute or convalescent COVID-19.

This CDR3 is CASSRQTGTGTTPLHF. The DNA of the CDR3 is TGTGCCAGCAGCCGCCAGACCGGGACAGGGACAACACCCCTCCACTTT. The chain couples TRBV6-6 to TRBJ1-6, with 9 nucleotides matching TRBD1. J lost 11 bases, V lost 6 bases, and 14 bases had no gene match. Germline-derived CDR1 and CDR2 are MNHNY and SVGAGI (reference sequence). The CDR3 runs 16 residues.

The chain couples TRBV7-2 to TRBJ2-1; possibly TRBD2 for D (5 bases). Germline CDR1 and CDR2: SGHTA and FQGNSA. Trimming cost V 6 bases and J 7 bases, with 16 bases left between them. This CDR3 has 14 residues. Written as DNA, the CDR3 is TGTGCCAGCAGAGACTACCTGGACGGAAATGAGCAGTTCTTC. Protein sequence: CASRDYLDGNEQFF.

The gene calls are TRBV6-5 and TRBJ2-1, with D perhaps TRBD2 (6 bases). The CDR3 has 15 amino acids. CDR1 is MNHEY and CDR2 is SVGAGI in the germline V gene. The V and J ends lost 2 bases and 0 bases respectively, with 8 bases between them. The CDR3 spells CASSYTGSSYNEQFF. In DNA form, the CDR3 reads TGTGCCAGCAGTTACACCGGGAGCTCCTACAATGAGCAGTTCTTC.

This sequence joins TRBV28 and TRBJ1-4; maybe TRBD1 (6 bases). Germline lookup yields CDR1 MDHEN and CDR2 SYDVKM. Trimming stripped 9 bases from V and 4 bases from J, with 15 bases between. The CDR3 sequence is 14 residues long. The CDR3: CASSLDSLNEKLFF. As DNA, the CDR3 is TGTGCCAGTTCCCTGGACAGCCTTAATGAAAAACTGTTTTTT.

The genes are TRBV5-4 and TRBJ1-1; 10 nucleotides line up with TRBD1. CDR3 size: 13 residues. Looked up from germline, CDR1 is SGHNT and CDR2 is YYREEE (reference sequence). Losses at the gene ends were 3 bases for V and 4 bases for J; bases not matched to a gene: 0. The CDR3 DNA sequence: TGTGCCAGCAGCTGGGACAGGGGCACTGAAGCTTTCTTT. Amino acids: CASSWDRGTEAFF.

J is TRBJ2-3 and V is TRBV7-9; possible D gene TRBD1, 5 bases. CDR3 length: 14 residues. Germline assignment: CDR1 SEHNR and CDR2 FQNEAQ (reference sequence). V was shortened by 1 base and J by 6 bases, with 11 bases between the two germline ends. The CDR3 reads CASSLVGADDTQYF. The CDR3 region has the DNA TGTGCCAGCAGCTTAGTAGGGGCGGACGATACGCAGTATTTT. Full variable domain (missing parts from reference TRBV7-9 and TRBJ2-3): DTGVSQNPRHKITKRGQNVTFRCDPISEHNRLYWYRQTLGQGPEFLTYFQNEAQLEKSRLLSDRFSAERPKGSFSTLEIQRTEQGDSAMYLCASSLVGADDTQYFGPGTRLTVL.

The CDR3 sequence: CASSIGQINEQFF. The DNA of the CDR3 is TGCGCCAGCAGCATAGGACAGATTAATGAGCAGTTCTTC. The chain couples TRBV5-1 to TRBJ2-1; possible D gene TRBD1, 6 bases. This CDR3 has 13 amino acids. The V gene's germline CDR1 is SGHRS and CDR2 YFSETQ. V was shortened by 4 bases and J by 7 bases, with 12 bases between the two germline ends. The full variable domain, completed using reference TRBV5-1 and TRBJ2-1, is KAGVTQTPRYLIKTRGQQVTLSCSPISGHRSVSWYQQTPGQGLQFLFEYFSETQRNKGNFPGRFSGRQFSNSRSEMNVSTLELGDSALYLCASSIGQINEQFFGPGTRLTVL.

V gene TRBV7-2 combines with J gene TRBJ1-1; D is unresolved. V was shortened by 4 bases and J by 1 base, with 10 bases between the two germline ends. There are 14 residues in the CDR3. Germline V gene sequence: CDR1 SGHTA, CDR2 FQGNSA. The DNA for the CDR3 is TGTGCCAGCAGCTCCCAGGCCAGGAACACTGAAGCTTTCTTT. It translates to CASSSQARNTEAFF.

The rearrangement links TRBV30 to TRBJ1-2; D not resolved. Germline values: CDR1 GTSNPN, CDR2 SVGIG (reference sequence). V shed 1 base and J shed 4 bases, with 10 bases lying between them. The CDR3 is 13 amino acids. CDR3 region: CAWSESGLYGYTF. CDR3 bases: TGTGCCTGGAGTGAATCAGGCCTCTATGGCTACACCTTC.

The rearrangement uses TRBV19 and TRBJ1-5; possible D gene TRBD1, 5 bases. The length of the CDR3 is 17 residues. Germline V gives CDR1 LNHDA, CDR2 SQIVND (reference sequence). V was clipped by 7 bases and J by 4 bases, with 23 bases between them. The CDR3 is CASMRTRGWEENQPQHF. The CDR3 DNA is TGTGCCAGTATGCGAACTAGGGGTTGGGAGGAAAATCAGCCCCAGCATTTT.

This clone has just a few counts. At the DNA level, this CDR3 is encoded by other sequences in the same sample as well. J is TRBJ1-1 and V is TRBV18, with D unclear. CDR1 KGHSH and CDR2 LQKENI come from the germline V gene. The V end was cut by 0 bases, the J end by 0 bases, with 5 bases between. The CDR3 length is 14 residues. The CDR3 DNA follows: TGTGCCAGCTCACCACCGTCGGTGAACACTGAAGCTTTCTTT. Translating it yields CASSPPSVNTEAFF.

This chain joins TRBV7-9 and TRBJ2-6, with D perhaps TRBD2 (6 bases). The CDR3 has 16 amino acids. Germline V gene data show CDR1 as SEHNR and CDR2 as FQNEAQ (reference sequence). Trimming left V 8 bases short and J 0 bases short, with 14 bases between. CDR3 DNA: TGTGCCAGCGGGGGACTTCTAAACTCTGGGGCCAACGTCCTGACTTTC. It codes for CASGGLLNSGANVLTF.

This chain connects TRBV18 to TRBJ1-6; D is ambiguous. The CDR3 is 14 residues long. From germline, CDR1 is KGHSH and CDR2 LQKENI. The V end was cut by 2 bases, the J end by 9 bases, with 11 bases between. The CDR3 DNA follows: TGTGCCAGCTCACCATCAGAACGGGGTTCACCCCTCCACTTT. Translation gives CASSPSERGSPLHF.